This is a list of T cell receptor beta chains from one sample in a study of cytomegalovirus exposure and HLA in healthy donors. Clones were read by immunoSEQ multiplex PCR, and TCRdb kept only the in-frame ones, dropping some. This specimen shows around 46,000 clones; the ten leading clones hold more than 0.9%. Sequenced: PBMCs. The source of these receptors is a woman aged 40 to 49 in good health and CMV-seronegative. Both conserved end residues are part of each CDR3. The D gene is left open where the match is weak.

D	J	V	DNA	CDR3
NA	TRBJ2-5	TRBV15	TGTGCCACCAGTCCGAATGAAGCGACAGGCATAGACACCCAGTACTTC	CATSPNEATGIDTQYF
NA	TRBJ2-1	TRBV29-1	TGCAGCGTTGAAGGGGGGGCTAGCGGTTACAATGAGCAGTTCTTC	CSVEGGASGYNEQFF
TRBD1	TRBJ2-5	TRBV5-1	TGCGCCAGCAGCTTGGGACAGGGGGAAGAGACCCAGTACTTC	CASSLGQGEETQYF
NA	TRBJ1-5	TRBV29-1	TGCAGCGTTATCCCGGACAAAGTATTATCGATCAATCAGCCCCAGCATTTT	CSVIPDKVLSINQPQHF
NA	TRBJ2-5	TRBV29-1	TGCAGCGTTGAGAGAGGACATCTCCAAGAGACCCAGTACTTC	CSVERGHLQETQYF
NA	TRBJ2-1	TRBV10-1	TGCGCCAGCAGTGCCGTCCAGTCCGAGCAGTTCTTC	CASSAVQSEQFF
NA	TRBJ1-5	TRBV28	TGTGCCAGCAGCCGACGGGGCAATCAGCCCCAGCATTTT	CASSRRGNQPQHF
NA	TRBJ1-4	TRBV6-1	TGTGCCAGCAGCCGAACAGGGAACGGAGAAAAACTGTTTTTT	CASSRTGNGEKLFF
NA	TRBJ2-7	TRBV30	TGTGCCTGGAGTTTACAGGGGGGGCGATTATACTCCTACGAGCAGTACTTC	CAWSLQGGRLYSYEQYF
TRBD1	TRBJ1-5	TRBV9	TGTGCCAGCAGCGTAACAGGGGGTCCGCCCCAGCATTTT	CASSVTGGPPQHF
NA	TRBJ1-1	TRBV18	TGTGCCAGCTCAAAGACAGTCAACACTGAAGCTTTCTTT	CASSKTVNTEAFF
TRBD1	TRBJ1-5	TRBV6-1	TGTGCCAGCAGTTGGACAGGAAATAGCAATCAGCCCCAGCATTTT	CASSWTGNSNQPQHF
TRBD2	TRBJ2-5	TRBV4-3	TGCGCCAGCAGCCAGACTAGCGGTAATGAAGTGGAGACCCAGTACTTC	CASSQTSGNEVETQYF
TRBD2	TRBJ2-5	TRBV4-3	TGCGCCAGCAGCCAAGATCTTCCTAGCGGGAGGCGTGAGACCCAGTACTTC	CASSQDLPSGRRETQYF
NA	TRBJ1-1	TRBV11-1	TGTGCCAGCTCACCGACACCGAACACTGAAGCTTTCTTT	CASSPTPNTEAFF
NA	TRBJ1-2	TRBV7-9	TGTGCCAGCAGCTTAGAGGGGTCCGGCTACACCTTC	CASSLEGSGYTF
TRBD1	TRBJ1-5	TRBV19	TGTGCCAGTACGGACAGGGGTGGCAATCAGCCCCAGCATTTT	CASTDRGGNQPQHF
TRBD2	TRBJ2-7	TRBV10-3	TGTGCCATCAGTGGACTAGCGGGAAGTTCCTACGAGCAGTACTTC	CAISGLAGSSYEQYF
TRBD2	TRBJ2-6	TRBV10-1	TGCGCCGGCCGGGAGGACTCTGGGGCCAACGTCCTGACTTTC	CAGREDSGANVLTF
NA	TRBJ2-1	TRBV7-9	TGTGCCAGCAGCTTAACGAGGAGCTCCGACAATGAGCAGTTCTTC	CASSLTRSSDNEQFF
NA	TRBJ1-2	TRBV4-1	TGCGCCAGCAGCCAAAAAACAGACGTCTATGGCTACACCTTC	CASSQKTDVYGYTF
TRBD1	TRBJ2-5	TRBV19	TGTGCCAGTCTACAACAGGGGGCAGAGACCCAGTACTTC	CASLQQGAETQYF
TRBD1	TRBJ1-2	TRBV19	TGTGCCAGTAGTATTGACCGGGACAGGGGACATGGCTACACCTTC	CASSIDRDRGHGYTF
TRBD2	TRBJ2-7	TRBV2	TGTGCCAGCACCCGGACTAGCGCGGACTACGAGCAGTACTTC	CASTRTSADYEQYF
TRBD2	TRBJ2-1	TRBV19	TGTGCCAGTAAGCCGACTAGCGGCCCCGGGTCCTACAATGAGCAGTTCTTC	CASKPTSGPGSYNEQFF
TRBD1	TRBJ2-7	TRBV28	TGTGCCAGCGACAGGGGGCTCGACGAGCAGTACTTC	CASDRGLDEQYF
TRBD2	TRBJ2-7	TRBV15	TGTGCCACCAGCAGAGAACTAGCGGGACCCTACGAGCAGTACTTC	CATSRELAGPYEQYF
NA	TRBJ2-7	TRBV6-6	TGTGCCAGCAGTCGCACAGGGAAGGCCACCTACGAGCAGTACTTC	CASSRTGKATYEQYF
NA	TRBJ1-6	TRBV7-9	TGTGCCACTGGGGCCGGACCCGACTATAATTCACCCCTCCACTTT	CATGAGPDYNSPLHF
TRBD1	TRBJ1-2	TRBV28	TGTGCCAGCAGTAGTTCTTGGGGACAGGGGGCCGGAGAGTATGGCTACACCTTC	CASSSSWGQGAGEYGYTF
TRBD1	TRBJ1-2	TRBV5-1	TGCGCCAGCAGCCTGGGACAGGGGGCCTATGGCTACACCTTC	CASSLGQGAYGYTF
TRBD2	TRBJ2-7	TRBV10-3	TGTGCCATCAGTGCCAGGACTAGCGGGGACTCCTACGAGCAGTACTTC	CAISARTSGDSYEQYF
NA	TRBJ1-1	TRBV6-5	TGTGCCAGCAGTTACTCGTCGGGGGAAGATTTCTTT	CASSYSSGEDFF
TRBD1	TRBJ2-7	TRBV29-1	TGCAGCACATCCGGACAGGGGGACTACGAGCAGTACTTC	CSTSGQGDYEQYF
TRBD2	TRBJ2-1	TRBV6-1	TGTGCCAGCACTAGACTAGCGGGAATCGATGAGCAGTTCTTC	CASTRLAGIDEQFF
NA	TRBJ2-5	TRBV11-3	TGTGCCAGCAGCTCGTACCAAGAGACCCAGTACTTC	CASSSYQETQYF
NA	TRBJ2-3	TRBV6-1	TGTGCCAGCAGTGTAACTAGTAACGCAGATACGCAGTATTTT	CASSVTSNADTQYF
NA	TRBJ1-1	TRBV28	TGTGCCAGCAGGACCAGGGGCATGAACACTGAAGCTTTCTTT	CASRTRGMNTEAFF
NA	TRBJ1-2	TRBV19	TGTGCCAGTACCCAGAATCGTATGAACTATGGCTACACCTTC	CASTQNRMNYGYTF
NA	TRBJ1-2	TRBV2	TGTGCCTCCAAAAACAGGGCGGCCGACTATGGCTACACCTTC	CASKNRAADYGYTF
TRBD2	TRBJ2-7	TRBV28	TGTGCCAGCCGTGGGAGGGAGGGCCGATACGAGCAGTACTTC	CASRGREGRYEQYF
TRBD2	TRBJ2-1	TRBV19	TGTGCCAGTGCGGCGAGCGGGGCCTACAATGAGCAGTTCTTC	CASAASGAYNEQFF
TRBD1	TRBJ1-2	TRBV6-5	TGTGCCAGCAGTTACAGAGGGGGCGCGCGGGGCTACACCTTC	CASSYRGGARGYTF
NA	TRBJ1-5	TRBV4-3	TGCGCCAGCAGCCAAGAACCCTTTCTCAGCACAGGCAATCAGCCCCAGCATTTT	CASSQEPFLSTGNQPQHF
NA	TRBJ1-1	TRBV6-5	TGTGCCAGCAGCCGGACGGAGGGCACTAAAGCTTTCTTT	CASSRTEGTKAFF
NA	TRBJ1-1	TRBV29-1	TGCAGCGTTGTTCTGGTTAGGGGGGGGGCTGAAGCTTTCTTT	CSVVLVRGGAEAFF
NA	TRBJ2-7	TRBV5-1	TGCGCCAGCAGCTTGACGGAGGGGCGGTCCGAGCAGTACTTC	CASSLTEGRSEQYF
NA	TRBJ2-3	TRBV7-8	TGTGCCAGCAGCCGAACAGGGTTTACAGATACGCAGTATTTT	CASSRTGFTDTQYF
NA	TRBJ2-7	TRBV14	TGTGCCAGCAGCCAAGACCCCAGGGAACCCCTTGCCTACGAGCAGTACTTC	CASSQDPREPLAYEQYF
NA	TRBJ2-6	TRBV4-3	TGCGCCAGCAGCCAAGAACAGTTCTTAGTCTCTGGGGCCAACGTCCTGACTTTC	CASSQEQFLVSGANVLTF
TRBD2	TRBJ2-7	TRBV13	TGTGCCAGCAGCCCAGGACTAGCGCGAACCTACGAGCAGTACTTC	CASSPGLARTYEQYF
NA	TRBJ2-5	TRBV20-1	TGCAGTGCTGGTGCTGCCGAGATCCAGTACTTC	CSAGAAEIQYF
NA	TRBJ1-1	TRBV20-1	TGCAGTGCCCGGGAGTCTTTTGAAGCTTTCTTT	CSARESFEAFF
TRBD2	TRBJ2-7	TRBV29-1	TGCAGCGTCGCCGGGACTAGCGGGAGTGCCTCCTACGAGCAGTACTTC	CSVAGTSGSASYEQYF
TRBD1	TRBJ1-4	TRBV6-5	TGTGCCAGCAGGCCACAGGGGGCCGGTGAAAAACTGTTTTTT	CASRPQGAGEKLFF
NA	TRBJ2-5	TRBV6-1	TGTGCCAGCAGTCAGATAACCCAAGAGACCCAGTACTTC	CASSQITQETQYF
NA	TRBJ2-1	TRBV10-3	TGTGCCATCCGGAGAGCGGAAGTCAGGAATGAGCAGTTCTTC	CAIRRAEVRNEQFF
NA	TRBJ2-7	TRBV27	TGTGCCAGCGTATCGGGTAAGCAGTACTTC	CASVSGKQYF
TRBD1	TRBJ2-7	TRBV19	TGTGCCAGTAATCCCGGGACAGGGGCCGAGCAGTACTTC	CASNPGTGAEQYF